This T cell receptor beta chain was sequenced in a study of somatic mutations in cytotoxic T cells in rheumatoid arthritis. Whole-study context: Right after diagnosis, and before any treatment had started, patient peripheral blood (over 28 ml EDTA) was drawn.

The investigators isolated CD4+ and CD8+ cells by positive magnetic bead selection and checked their purity by flow cytometry. CDR1 MDHEN and CDR2 SYDVKM come from the germline V gene. The CDR3 runs to 15 residues. The V and J ends lost 5 bases and 8 bases respectively, with 19 bases between them. The repertoire was sequenced with immunoSEQ multiplex PCR; TCRdb's copy has only in-frame clones and lacks some. Here the sample spans roughly 10,000 clones, around four fifths being singletons. The TCR sequence derives from an adult with rheumatoid arthritis. The sample was CD8+ T cells sorted from blood. This chain uses TRBV28 with TRBJ2-1; D is possibly TRBD2 (5 bases). CDR3 bases: TGTGCCAGCAGTCCCCACCAACTAGGAACAGATGAGCAGTTCTTC. It codes for CASSPHQLGTDEQFF.